The clone carrying this TCR beta chain was counted only a few times. Sequencing used immunoSEQ multiplex PCR; TCRdb keeps in-frame clones, though not all of them. The sample holds more than 95,000 clones, over 75% seen once. The data were obtained in a study of control samples from healthy donors and cancer patients. This receptor was obtained from a woman in her 50s with colorectal cancer. Sequencing was done on a sample of PBMCs.

CDR3 in amino acids: CASSRGAGGETQYF. CDR3 DNA: TGCGCCAGCAGCCGGGGGGCAGGGGGGGAGACCCAGTACTTC. This chain links TRBV5-1 with TRBJ2-5; either TRBD1 or TRBD2 may fit D (7 bases each). There are 14 residues in the CDR3. CDR1 SGHRS and CDR2 YFSETQ come from the germline V gene. V lost 4 bases, J lost 5 bases, and 15 bases lay in between.